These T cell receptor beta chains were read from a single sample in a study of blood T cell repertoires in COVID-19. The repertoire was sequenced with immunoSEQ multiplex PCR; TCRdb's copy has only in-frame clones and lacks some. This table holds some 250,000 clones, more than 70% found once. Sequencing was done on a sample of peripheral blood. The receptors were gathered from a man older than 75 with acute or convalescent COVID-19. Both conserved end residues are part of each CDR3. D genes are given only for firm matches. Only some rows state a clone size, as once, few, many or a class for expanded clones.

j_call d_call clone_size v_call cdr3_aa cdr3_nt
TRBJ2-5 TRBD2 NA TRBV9 CASSVATTSGRGETQYF TGTGCCAGCAGCGTAGCTACGACTAGCGGGAGAGGGGAGACCCAGTACTTC
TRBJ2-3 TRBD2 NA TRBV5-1 CASSSGGPRDTQYF TGCGCCAGCAGCTCGGGAGGCCCCAGAGATACGCAGTATTTT
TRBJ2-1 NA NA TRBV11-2 CASSLYEGASNEQFF TGTGCCAGCAGCTTATATGAAGGAGCGAGCAATGAGCAGTTCTTC
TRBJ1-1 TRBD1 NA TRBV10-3 CAISGEDRGDTEAFF TGTGCCATCAGTGGGGAAGACAGGGGGGACACTGAAGCTTTCTTT
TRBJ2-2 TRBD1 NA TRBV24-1 CATSDWKTTGSAGELFF TGTGCCACCAGTGATTGGAAGACGACAGGGTCGGCCGGGGAGCTGTTTTTT
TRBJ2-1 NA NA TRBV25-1 CASSESGSYNEQFF TGTGCCAGCAGTGAATCAGGCAGTTACAATGAGCAGTTCTTC
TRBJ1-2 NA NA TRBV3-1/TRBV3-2 CASGTSALYGYTF TGTGCCAGCGGCACGAGCGCCCTTTATGGCTACACCTTC
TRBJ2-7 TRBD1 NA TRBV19 CASSTRSDRGVSYEQYF TGTGCCAGTAGTACACGCTCGGACAGGGGAGTTTCCTACGAGCAGTACTTC
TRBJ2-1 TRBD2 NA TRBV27 CASSRGGTGLAGGEQFF TGTGCCAGCAGCCGAGGCGGGACGGGACTAGCGGGGGGGGAGCAGTTCTTC
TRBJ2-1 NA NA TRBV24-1 CATSRQGFDEQFF TGTGCCACCAGCAGGCAGGGTTTCGATGAGCAGTTCTTC
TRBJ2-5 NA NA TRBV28 CASSPNGGPGQETQYF TGTGCCAGCAGTCCCAACGGGGGGCCCGGCCAAGAGACCCAGTACTTC
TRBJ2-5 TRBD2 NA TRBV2 CASSESPRGDQETQYF TGTGCCAGCAGTGAATCTCCGCGGGGGGATCAAGAGACCCAGTACTTC
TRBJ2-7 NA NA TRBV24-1 CATSAGGRIWDEQYF TGTGCCACCAGTGCCGGGGGTCGGATATGGGACGAGCAGTACTTC
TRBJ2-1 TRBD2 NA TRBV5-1 CASGLAGTYNEQFF TGCGCCAGCGGCCTAGCGGGGACCTACAATGAGCAGTTCTTC
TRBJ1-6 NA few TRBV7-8 CASSNTALGSPLHF TGTGCCAGCAGCAATACAGCACTGGGTTCACCCCTCCACTTT
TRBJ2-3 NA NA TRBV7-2 CASSRGVAALPDTQYF TGTGCCAGCAGCCGCGGGGTGGCGGCCCTCCCAGATACGCAGTATTTT
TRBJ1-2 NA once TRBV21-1 CASSKERGGSWGYTF TGTGCCAGCAGCAAAGAGAGAGGGGGAAGTTGGGGCTACACCTTC
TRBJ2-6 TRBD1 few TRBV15 CATSRDPQGAPGANVLTF TGTGCCACCAGCAGAGACCCCCAGGGGGCGCCGGGGGCCAACGTCCTGACTTTC
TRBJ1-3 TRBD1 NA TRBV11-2 CATGGPGQPGPGNTIYF TGTGCCACCGGCGGGCCGGGACAGCCGGGTCCTGGAAACACCATATATTTT
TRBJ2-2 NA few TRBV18 CASSADTGELFF TGTGCCAGCTCAGCGGACACCGGGGAGCTGTTTTTT
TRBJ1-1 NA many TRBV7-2 CASKGVRRTEAFF TGTGCCAGCAAGGGGGTAAGGAGGACTGAAGCTTTCTTT
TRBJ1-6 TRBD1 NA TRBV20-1 CSASGQGNSPLHF TGCAGTGCTAGTGGACAGGGCAACTCACCCCTCCACTTT
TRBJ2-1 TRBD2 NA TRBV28 CASSPPGLAGEINEQFF TGTGCCAGCAGTCCTCCGGGACTAGCGGGAGAGATCAATGAGCAGTTCTTC
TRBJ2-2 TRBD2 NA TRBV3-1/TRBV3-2 CASSRSGRAGGELFF TGTGCCAGCAGCCGTAGCGGGAGGGCCGGAGGGGAGCTGTTTTTT
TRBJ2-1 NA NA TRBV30 CACWGHLSYNEQFF TGTGCCTGTTGGGGACATTTATCCTACAATGAGCAGTTCTTC
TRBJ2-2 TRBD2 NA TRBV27 CASSLSGRERAGELFF TGTGCCAGCAGTTTATCGGGGAGGGAAAGGGCCGGGGAGCTGTTTTTT
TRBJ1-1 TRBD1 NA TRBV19 CASSIGGGRVRAEAFF TGTGCCAGTAGTATTGGAGGGGGCCGGGTTAGGGCTGAAGCTTTCTTT
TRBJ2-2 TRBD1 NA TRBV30 CACGTGWRELFF TGTGCCTGCGGGACAGGGTGGCGGGAGCTGTTTTTT
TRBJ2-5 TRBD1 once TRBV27 CASSSWTGGGLETQYF TGTGCCAGCAGTTCATGGACAGGGGGCGGTTTGGAGACCCAGTACTTC
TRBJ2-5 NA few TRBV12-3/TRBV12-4 CASSRLEETQYF TGTGCCAGCAGTCGACTAGAAGAGACCCAGTACTTC
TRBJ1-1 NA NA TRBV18 CASSPRQGSRDTEAFF TGTGCCAGCTCACCACGGCAGGGCTCTAGGGACACTGAAGCTTTCTTT
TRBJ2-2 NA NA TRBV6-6 CASRNTGGDTGELFF TGTGCCAGCAGAAACACAGGGGGGGACACCGGGGAGCTGTTTTTT
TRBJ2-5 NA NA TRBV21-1 CASSRPLGGQQRRCQETQYF TGTGCCAGCAGCAGACCATTGGGGGGACAGCAACGTCGGTGTCAAGAGACCCAGTACTTC
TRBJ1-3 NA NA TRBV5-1 CASSLAGHSGNTIYF TGCGCCAGCAGCTTGGCCGGTCACTCTGGAAACACCATATATTTT
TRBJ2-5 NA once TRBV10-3 CAISVTGNEQETQYF TGTGCCATCAGCGTAACAGGGAATGAACAAGAGACCCAGTACTTC
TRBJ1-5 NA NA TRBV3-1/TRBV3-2 CASSQAGSNQPQHF TGTGCCAGCAGCCAAGCAGGGAGCAATCAGCCCCAGCATTTT
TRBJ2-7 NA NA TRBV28 CASSLKRNEQYF TGTGCCAGCAGCCTAAAGCGCAACGAGCAGTACTTC
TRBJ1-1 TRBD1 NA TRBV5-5 CASSSTGLGTEAFF TGTGCCAGCAGCTCGACAGGGCTGGGCACTGAAGCTTTCTTT
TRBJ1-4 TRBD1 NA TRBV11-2 CASSPGQGRSEKLFF TGTGCCAGCAGCCCTGGACAGGGGAGGAGTGAAAAACTGTTTTTT
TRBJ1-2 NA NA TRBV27 CASSPLDRRYGYTF TGTGCCAGCAGTCCCCTAGACAGGAGGTATGGCTACACCTTC
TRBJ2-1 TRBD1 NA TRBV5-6 CASSWTGEREQFF TGTGCCAGCAGCTGGACAGGGGAAAGGGAGCAGTTCTTC
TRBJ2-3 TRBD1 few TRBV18 CASSVTGTGGYTQYF TGTGCCAGCTCAGTTACCGGGACAGGGGGCTATACGCAGTATTTT
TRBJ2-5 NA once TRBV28 CASRTGNSGIAETQYF TGTGCCAGCAGGACGGGGAATAGCGGAATTGCGGAGACCCAGTACTTC
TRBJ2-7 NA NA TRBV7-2 CASSLNTRGEQYF TGTGCCAGCAGCTTAAATACCCGGGGGGAGCAGTACTTC
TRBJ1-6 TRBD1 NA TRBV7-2 CASSLVTGGGSYNSPLHF TGTGCCAGCAGCTTAGTAACAGGGGGCGGCTCCTATAATTCACCCCTCCACTTT
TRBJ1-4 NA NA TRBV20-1 CSAWTDEKLFF TGCAGTGCTTGGACAGATGAAAAACTGTTTTTT
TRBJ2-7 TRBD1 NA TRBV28 CASSPGQGTDEQYF TGTGCCAGCAGTCCGGGACAGGGAACCGACGAGCAGTACTTC
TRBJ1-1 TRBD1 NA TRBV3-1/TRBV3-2 CASSQVTGGAFF TGTGCCAGCAGCCAGGTGACAGGGGGAGCTTTCTTT
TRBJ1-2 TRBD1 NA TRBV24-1 CATSVADRDYGYTF TGTGCCACCAGTGTGGCAGACAGGGACTATGGCTACACCTTC
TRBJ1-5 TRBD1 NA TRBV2 CASSEDRGQGQPQHF TGTGCCAGCAGTGAAGACAGGGGGCAAGGTCAGCCCCAGCATTTT
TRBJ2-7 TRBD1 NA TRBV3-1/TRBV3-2 CASSLAGTDYEQYF TGTGCCAGCAGCCTCGCCGGGACAGACTACGAGCAGTACTTC
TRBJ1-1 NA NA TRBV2 CASWMGGTAEAFF TGTGCCAGCTGGATGGGGGGAACGGCTGAAGCTTTCTTT